This T cell receptor (beta chain) appears in the sequencing data of a study of T cells in Graves' hyperthyroidism and ophthalmopathy. The germline V gene has CDR1 ENHRY and CDR2 SYGVKD. This CDR3 spans 14 amino acids. V was shortened by 8 bases and J by 2 bases, with 15 bases between the two germline ends. For this clonotype: Its target is not known.

Patients aged 18 to 65 had newly diagnosed hyperthyroidism lasting under 2 months. Exclusion followed for patients with uncontrolled infection, other autoimmune disease, pregnancy or lactation. TCR beta CDR3 sequences were amplified from RNA transcripts. Carried out on the TCR CDR3, a first-round RT-PCR used the HTBI primer set. One entry per CDR3 protein, called by TCRdb with MiXCR from the multiplex PCR reads. This sample has a few hundred thousand distinct CDR3 sequences, with just over 45% found just once. Study-level points and caveats: In the blood, most expanded thyroid clonotypes above 0.001 appeared as well.

The chain uses TRBV10-3 and TRBJ1-1, with TRBD1 as a possible D gene (5 bases). The clonotype was recovered from a woman aged 18-29 years with Graves' hyperthyroidism. Material: peripheral blood or thyroid tissue (not recorded which). The CDR3 coding sequence is TGTGCCATCCTCTCGCCTCAGGGTAACACTGAAGCTTTCTTT. Residues: CAILSPQGNTEAFF.